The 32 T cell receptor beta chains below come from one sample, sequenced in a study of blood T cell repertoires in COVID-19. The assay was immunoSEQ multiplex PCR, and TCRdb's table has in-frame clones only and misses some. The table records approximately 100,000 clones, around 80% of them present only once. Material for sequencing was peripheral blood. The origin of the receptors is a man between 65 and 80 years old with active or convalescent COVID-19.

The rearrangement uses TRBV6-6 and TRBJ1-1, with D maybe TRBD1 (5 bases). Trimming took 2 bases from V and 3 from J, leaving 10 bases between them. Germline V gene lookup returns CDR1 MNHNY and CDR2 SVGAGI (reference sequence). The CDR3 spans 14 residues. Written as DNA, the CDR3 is TGTGCCAGCAGTTACGACGGGGGAGACACTGAAGCTTTCTTT. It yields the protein CASSYDGGDTEAFF.

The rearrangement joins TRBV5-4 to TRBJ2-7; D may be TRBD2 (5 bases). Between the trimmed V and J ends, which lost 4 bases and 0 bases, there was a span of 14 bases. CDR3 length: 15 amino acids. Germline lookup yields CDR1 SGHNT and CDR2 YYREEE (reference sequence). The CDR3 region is CASSRTNGVSYEQYF. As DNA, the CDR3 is TGTGCCAGCAGCAGAACTAACGGGGTCTCCTACGAGCAGTACTTC.

Here the CDR3 reads CASSRRDFEYGELFF. The CDR3, as DNA: TGTGCCAGCAGCCGGCGGGACTTCGAGTACGGGGAGCTGTTTTTT. The J gene is TRBJ2-2, the V gene TRBV2; weak D call: TRBD2 (6 bases). The CDR3 has 15 residues. The germline V gene encodes CDR1 SNHLY and CDR2 FYNNEI. V dropped 6 bases and J dropped 7 bases, with 18 bases sitting between them.

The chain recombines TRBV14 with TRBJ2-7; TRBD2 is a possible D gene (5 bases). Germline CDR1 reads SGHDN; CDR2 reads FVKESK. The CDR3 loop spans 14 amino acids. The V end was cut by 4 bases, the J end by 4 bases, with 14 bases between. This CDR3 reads CASSPRTGNYEQYF. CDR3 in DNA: TGTGCCAGCAGCCCGCGGACGGGGAATTACGAGCAGTACTTC.

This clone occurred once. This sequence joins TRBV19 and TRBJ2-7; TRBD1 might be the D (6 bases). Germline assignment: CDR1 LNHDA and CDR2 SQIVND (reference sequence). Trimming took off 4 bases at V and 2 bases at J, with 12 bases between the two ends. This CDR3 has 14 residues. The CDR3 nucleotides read TGTGCCAGTAGTAGTCAAGGGACAACCTACGAGCAGTACTTC. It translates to CASSSQGTTYEQYF.

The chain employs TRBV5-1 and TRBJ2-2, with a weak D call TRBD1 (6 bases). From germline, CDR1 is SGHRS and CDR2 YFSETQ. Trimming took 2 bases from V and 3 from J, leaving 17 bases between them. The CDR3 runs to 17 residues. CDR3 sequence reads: CASSFRGRDTDTGELFF. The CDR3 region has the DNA TGCGCCAGCAGCTTCAGAGGACGGGACACTGACACCGGGGAGCTGTTTTTT.

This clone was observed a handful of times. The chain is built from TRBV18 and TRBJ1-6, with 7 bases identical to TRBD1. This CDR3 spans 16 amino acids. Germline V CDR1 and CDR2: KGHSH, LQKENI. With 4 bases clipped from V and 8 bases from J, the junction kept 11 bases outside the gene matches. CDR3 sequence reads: CASSQSQTGSDSPLHF. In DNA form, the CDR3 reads TGTGCCAGCTCACAGTCCCAGACAGGGAGCGATTCACCCCTCCACTTT.

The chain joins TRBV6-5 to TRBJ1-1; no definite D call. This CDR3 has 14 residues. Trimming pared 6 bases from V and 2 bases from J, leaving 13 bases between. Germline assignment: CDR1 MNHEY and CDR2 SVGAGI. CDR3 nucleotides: TGTGCCAGCAGGACGGGAAACCAAAACACTGAAGCTTTCTTT. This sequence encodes CASRTGNQNTEAFF.

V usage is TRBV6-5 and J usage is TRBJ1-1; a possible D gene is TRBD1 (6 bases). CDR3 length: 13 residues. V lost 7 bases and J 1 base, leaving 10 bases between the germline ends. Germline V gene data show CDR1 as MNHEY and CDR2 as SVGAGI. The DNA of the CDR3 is TGTGCCAGCACTATGGGACAGAACACTGAAGCTTTCTTT. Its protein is CASTMGQNTEAFF.

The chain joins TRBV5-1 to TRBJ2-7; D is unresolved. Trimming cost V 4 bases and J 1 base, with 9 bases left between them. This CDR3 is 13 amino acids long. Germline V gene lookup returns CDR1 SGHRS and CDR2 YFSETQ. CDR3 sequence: CASSPTGSYEQYF. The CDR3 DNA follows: TGCGCCAGCAGCCCGACGGGTTCCTACGAGCAGTACTTC.

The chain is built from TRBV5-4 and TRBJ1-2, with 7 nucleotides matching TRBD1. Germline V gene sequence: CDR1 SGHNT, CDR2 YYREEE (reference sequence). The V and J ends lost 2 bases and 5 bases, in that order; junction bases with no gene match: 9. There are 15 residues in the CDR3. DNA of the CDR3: TGTGCCAGCAGCTTTGGTACCGACAGGGTATATGGCTACACCTTC. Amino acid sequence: CASSFGTDRVYGYTF.

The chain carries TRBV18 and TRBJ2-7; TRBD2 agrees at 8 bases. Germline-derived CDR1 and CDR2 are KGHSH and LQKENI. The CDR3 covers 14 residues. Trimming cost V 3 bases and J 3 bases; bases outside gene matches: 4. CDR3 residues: CASSPGLVNYEQYF. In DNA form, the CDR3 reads TGTGCCAGCTCACCGGGACTAGTTAACTACGAGCAGTACTTC.

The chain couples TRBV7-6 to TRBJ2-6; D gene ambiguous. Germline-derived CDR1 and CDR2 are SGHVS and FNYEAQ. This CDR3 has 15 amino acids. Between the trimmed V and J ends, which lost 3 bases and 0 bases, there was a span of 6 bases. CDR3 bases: TGTGCCAGCAGCTTTGCAGGCTCTGGGGCCAACGTCCTGACTTTC. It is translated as CASSFAGSGANVLTF.

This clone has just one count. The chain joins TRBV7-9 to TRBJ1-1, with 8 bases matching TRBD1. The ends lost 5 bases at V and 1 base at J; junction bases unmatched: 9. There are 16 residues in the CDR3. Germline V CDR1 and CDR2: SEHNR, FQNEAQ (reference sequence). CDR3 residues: CASSKRTGRGNTEAFF. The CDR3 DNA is TGTGCCAGCAGCAAACGGACAGGGCGGGGGAACACTGAAGCTTTCTTT. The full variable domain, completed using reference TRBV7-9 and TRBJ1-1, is DTGVSQNPRHKITKRGQNVTFRCDPISEHNRLYWYRQTLGQGPEFLTYFQNEAQLEKSRLLSDRFSAERPKGSFSTLEIQRTEQGDSAMYLCASSKRTGRGNTEAFFGQGTRLTVV.

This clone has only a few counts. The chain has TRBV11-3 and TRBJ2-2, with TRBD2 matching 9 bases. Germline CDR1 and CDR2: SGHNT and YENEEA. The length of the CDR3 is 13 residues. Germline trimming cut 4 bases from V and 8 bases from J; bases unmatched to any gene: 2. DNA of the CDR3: TGTGCCAGCAGCTCCGGACTAGCGGGGGAGCTGTTTTTT. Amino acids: CASSSGLAGELFF.

Here the CDR3 reads CASSLDGPEYEKLFF. CDR3 in DNA: TGTGCCAGCAGCTTAGATGGTCCAGAATATGAAAAACTGTTTTTT. This chain uses TRBV7-2 with TRBJ1-4; D gene uncertain. V gave up 1 base and J gave up 6 bases, with 12 bases separating them. The germline gives CDR1 SGHTA, CDR2 FQGNSA. The length of the CDR3 is 15 residues. The full variable domain, in which reference TRBV7-2 and TRBJ1-4 provide the parts outside the CDR3, is GAGVSQSPSNKVTEKGKDVELRCDPISGHTALYWYRQSLGQGLEFLIYFQGNSAPDKSGLPSDRFSAERTGGSVSTLTIQRTQQEDSAVYLCASSLDGPEYEKLFFGSGTQLSVL.

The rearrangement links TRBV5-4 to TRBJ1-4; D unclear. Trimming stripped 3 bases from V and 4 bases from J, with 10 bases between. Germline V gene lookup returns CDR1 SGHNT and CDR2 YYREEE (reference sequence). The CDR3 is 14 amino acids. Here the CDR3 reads CASSWGGFNEKLFF. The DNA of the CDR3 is TGTGCCAGCAGCTGGGGAGGCTTTAATGAAAAACTGTTTTTT.

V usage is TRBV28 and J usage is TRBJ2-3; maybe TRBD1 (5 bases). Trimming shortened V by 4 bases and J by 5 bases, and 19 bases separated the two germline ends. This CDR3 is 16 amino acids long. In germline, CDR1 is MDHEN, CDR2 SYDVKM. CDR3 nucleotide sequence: TGTGCCAGCAGTTCCCGCCTCGCCATCCAGGGAGATACGCAGTATTTT. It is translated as CASSSRLAIQGDTQYF. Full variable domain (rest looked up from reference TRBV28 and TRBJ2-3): DVKVTQSSRYLVKRTGEKVFLECVQDMDHENMFWYRQDPGLGLRLIYFSYDVKMKEKGDIPEGYSVSREKKERFSLILESASTNQTSMYLCASSSRLAIQGDTQYFGPGTRLTVL.

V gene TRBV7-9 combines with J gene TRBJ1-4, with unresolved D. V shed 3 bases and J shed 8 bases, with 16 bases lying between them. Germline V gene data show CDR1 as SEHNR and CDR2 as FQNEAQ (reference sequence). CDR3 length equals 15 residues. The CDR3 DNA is TGTGCCAGCAGCTTGCCGTCAGGATCGGGAGAAAAACTGTTTTTT. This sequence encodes CASSLPSGSGEKLFF.

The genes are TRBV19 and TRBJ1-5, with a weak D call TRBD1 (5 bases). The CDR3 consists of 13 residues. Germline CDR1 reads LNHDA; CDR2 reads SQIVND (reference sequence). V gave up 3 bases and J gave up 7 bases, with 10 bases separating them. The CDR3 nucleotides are TGTGCCAGTAGTATGCTGGGGCTGCAGCCCCAGCATTTT. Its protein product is CASSMLGLQPQHF.

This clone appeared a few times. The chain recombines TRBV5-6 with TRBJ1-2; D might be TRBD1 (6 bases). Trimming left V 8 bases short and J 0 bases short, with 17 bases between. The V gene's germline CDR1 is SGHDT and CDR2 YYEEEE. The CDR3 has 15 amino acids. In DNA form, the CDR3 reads TGTGCCAGGACGGATAACAGGGTTCCTAACTATGGCTACACCTTC. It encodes CARTDNRVPNYGYTF.

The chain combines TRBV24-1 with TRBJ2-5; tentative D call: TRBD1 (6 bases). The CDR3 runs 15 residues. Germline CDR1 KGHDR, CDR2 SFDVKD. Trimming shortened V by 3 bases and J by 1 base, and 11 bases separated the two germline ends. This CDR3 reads CATSDPRDIQETQYF. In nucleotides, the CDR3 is TGTGCCACCAGTGATCCCCGGGACATCCAAGAGACCCAGTACTTC.

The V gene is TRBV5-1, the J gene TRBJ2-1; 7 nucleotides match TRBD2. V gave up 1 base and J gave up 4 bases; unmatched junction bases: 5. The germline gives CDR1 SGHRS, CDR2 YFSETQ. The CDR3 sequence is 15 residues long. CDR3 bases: TGCGCCAGCAGCTTGACGGGAGGCAATTACAATGAGCAGTTCTTC. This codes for CASSLTGGNYNEQFF.

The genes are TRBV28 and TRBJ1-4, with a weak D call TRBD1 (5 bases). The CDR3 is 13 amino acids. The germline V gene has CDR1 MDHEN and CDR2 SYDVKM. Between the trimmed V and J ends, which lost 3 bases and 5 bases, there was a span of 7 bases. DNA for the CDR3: TGTGCCAGCAGTTTGGCAGGGAATGAAAAACTGTTTTTT. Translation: CASSLAGNEKLFF.

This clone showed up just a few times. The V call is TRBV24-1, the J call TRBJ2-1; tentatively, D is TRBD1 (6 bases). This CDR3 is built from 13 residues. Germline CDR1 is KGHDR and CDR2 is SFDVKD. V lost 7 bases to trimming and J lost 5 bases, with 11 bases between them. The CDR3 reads CATRSQGNNEQFF. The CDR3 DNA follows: TGTGCCACCAGATCGCAGGGGAACAATGAGCAGTTCTTC.

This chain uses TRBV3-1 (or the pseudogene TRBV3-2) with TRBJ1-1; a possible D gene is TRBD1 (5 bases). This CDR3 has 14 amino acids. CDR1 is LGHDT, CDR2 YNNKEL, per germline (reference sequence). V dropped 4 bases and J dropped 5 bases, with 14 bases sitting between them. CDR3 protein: CASSRLGGVTEAFF. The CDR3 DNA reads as TGTGCCAGCAGCCGACTGGGGGGGGTTACTGAAGCTTTCTTT.

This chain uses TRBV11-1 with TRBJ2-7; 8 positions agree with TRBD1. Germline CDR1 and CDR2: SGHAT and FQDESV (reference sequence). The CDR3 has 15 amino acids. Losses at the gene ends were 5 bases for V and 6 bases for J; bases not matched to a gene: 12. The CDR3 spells CASSDRDRLGLEQYF. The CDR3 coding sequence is TGTGCCAGCAGCGACCGGGACAGGCTAGGACTCGAGCAGTACTTC.

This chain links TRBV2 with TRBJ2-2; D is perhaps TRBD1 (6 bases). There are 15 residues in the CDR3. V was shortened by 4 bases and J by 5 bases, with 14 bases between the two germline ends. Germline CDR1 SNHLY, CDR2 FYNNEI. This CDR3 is CASSASGQPTGELFF. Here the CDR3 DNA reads TGTGCCAGCAGTGCAAGCGGACAGCCAACCGGGGAGCTGTTTTTT.

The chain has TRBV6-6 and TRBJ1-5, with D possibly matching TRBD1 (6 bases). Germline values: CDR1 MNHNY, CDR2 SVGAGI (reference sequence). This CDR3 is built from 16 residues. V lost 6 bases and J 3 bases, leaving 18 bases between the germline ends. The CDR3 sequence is CASSRIRGRNNQPQHF. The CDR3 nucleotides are TGTGCCAGCAGCCGTATCAGGGGTCGGAACAATCAGCCCCAGCATTTT.

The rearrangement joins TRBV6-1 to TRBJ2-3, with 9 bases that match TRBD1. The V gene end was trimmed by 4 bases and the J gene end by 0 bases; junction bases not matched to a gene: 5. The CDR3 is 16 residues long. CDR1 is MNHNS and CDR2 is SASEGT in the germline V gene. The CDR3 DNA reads TGTGCCAGCAGTGTACCGGGACAGGGCAGCACAGATACGCAGTATTTT. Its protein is CASSVPGQGSTDTQYF.

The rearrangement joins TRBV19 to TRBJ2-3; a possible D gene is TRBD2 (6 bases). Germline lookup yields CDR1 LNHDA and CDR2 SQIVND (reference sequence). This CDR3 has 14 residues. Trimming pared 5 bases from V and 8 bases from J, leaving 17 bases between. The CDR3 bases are TGTGCCAGTAGTGTTCGGGGACTTATGGTTACGCAGTATTTT. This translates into CASSVRGLMVTQYF.

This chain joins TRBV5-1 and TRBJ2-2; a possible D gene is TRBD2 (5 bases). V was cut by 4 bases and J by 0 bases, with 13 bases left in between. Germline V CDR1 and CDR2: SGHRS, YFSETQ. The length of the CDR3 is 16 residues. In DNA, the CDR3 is TGCGCCAGCAGCCCCGGGCCGGGGTCGAACACCGGGGAGCTGTTTTTT. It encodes CASSPGPGSNTGELFF.